The TCR beta chain described here comes from a study of Graves' ophthalmopathy and Graves' hyperthyroidism (dated by TCRdb to 2016 to 2018). Broadly, across the study: Peripheral blood was collected before any treatment was given, at the time of initial diagnosis. The study used signatures of the TCR beta repertoire to tell Graves' ophthalmopathy apart from Graves' hyperthyroidism and to predict which patients would progress to ophthalmopathy. In total, approximately 130 blood samples were TCR-sequenced: some 40 ophthalmopathy, roughly 80 hyperthyroidism and approximately 17 hyperthyroidism-to-ophthalmopathy patients. To explore V-J signatures distinguishing ophthalmopathy from hyperthyroidism, a discovery set of 100 or so patients (43 ophthalmopathy, around 55 stable hyperthyroidism) was enrolled. For independent validation, a separate cohort was made up of approximately 19 hyperthyroidism patients plus 17 patients who later progressed from hyperthyroidism to ophthalmopathy. T-cell repertoires of thyroid tissue and blood were compared in six or seven hyperthyroidism patients. Following sample collection, hyperthyroidism patients were given methimazole at a starting dose of 30 mg daily, and ophthalmopathy patients were given high-dose intravenous methylprednisolone.

For repertoire sequencing, the TCR beta CDR3 regions were amplified from RNA transcripts. The first round of RT-PCR was done with HTBI primers and the Qiagen OneStep RT-PCR kit, and was followed by a second round of multiplex PCR, then size selection and purification. The libraries underwent paired-end sequencing with 100 bp reads on an Illumina HiSeq2000. As for how the authors treated the data: SOAPnuke was used to process the reads, throwing out any read that had adapters, had uncalled bases, had a mean Phred below 15, or lacked an exact constant-primer or identifier match. COPE v1.2.5 was used to merge high-quality paired reads. Each unique nucleotide sequence was treated as a clonotype, and MiTCR v1.1 was used to align the clonotypes to the IMGT TRB V, D and J references. Analysis was restricted to V-J combinations with a frequency above 0.0001, which covered roughly 99% of repertoires. A TCR clonal expansion and chaos score per V-J combination was defined as the ratio of F50 clonal expansion to chaos observed in the TCRdist matrix. Welch's t-statistics and random forest were used to reduce features to more than ten V-J combinations, which were fed into a naive Bayes classifier. The similarity between thyroid and blood repertoires was quantified using the Morisita-Horn index. The public reads were reprocessed in TCRdb via fastp at Q25 and MiXCR, keeping in-frame beta chains. CDR3 protein sequences are deduplicated, and each keeps its most common genes and DNA. TCRdb, not the authors, supplied the V and J calls. Present in this sample are some 750,000 distinct CDR3 sequences, around 40% of which were seen just once. Less than 55% of the sample rests with the top ten.

The CDR1 and CDR2 encoded by the germline V gene are SGHTA and FQGNSA. V gives up 7 bases and J gives up 1 base, and the segment between their germline ends measures 20 bases. From cysteine to phenylalanine, the CDR3 is 16 amino acids long. Kept here is only the CDR3 DNA, which spans 48 bases and is read in frame from base 1. Patients with ophthalmopathy had moderately to severely active disease, with a Clinical Activity Score of 3 or more, a NOSPECS grade of 4 or more, and a disease duration of less than 3 months. Anyone with other autoimmune diseases, uncontrolled infections, pregnancy or lactation was excluded from the study. Diagnosis was based on clinical symptoms, serum thyroxine, TRAb, thyroid ultrasound and orbital computed tomography. PBMCs were isolated from about 10 ml of fresh peripheral blood by Ficoll-Paque density gradient centrifugation. Total RNA was extracted using Trizol reagent, and RNA quality was checked on an Agilent 2100 Bioanalyzer.

The research as a whole found: Sample size was not statistically predetermined, and group allocation was not concealed from the investigators. In validation, the model predicted ophthalmopathy progression with less than 71% sensitivity and approximately 75% specificity; roughly 11 predicted patients were CT-confirmed with GO in a median of 6.5 months. Ophthalmopathy was separated from stable hyperthyroidism by the 13-signature model with about 88% sensitivity and 81% to 84% specificity in cross-validation and with 80%/75% in the test set. Most of the expanded thyroid clonotypes with a frequency above 0.001 were also detected in blood, and it was suggested that the thyroid immune response may be reflected by blood repertoires.

This clonotype appeared a few times. Its binding antigen is unknown. No much larger clone is present one base from it, and per-base qualities are unavailable. This TCR came from an adult man with Graves' ophthalmopathy. Recombination connected TRBV7-2 to TRBJ2-7, with TRBD1 as a weak D call on 6 bases. Sequenced input: peripheral blood. Read as DNA, the sequence is TGTGCCAGCACCCCAAGTCAGGGGATAGATTCCTACGAGCAGTACTTC. The encoded protein is CASTPSQGIDSYEQYF.